The 22 T cell receptor beta chains given below trace back to one sample, sequenced in a study of T cell responses to AZD1222 COVID-19 vaccine. The protocol was immunoSEQ multiplex PCR, while the TCRdb copy is restricted to in-frame clones and leaves out a portion. The sample includes 70,000 to 90,000 clones, over 85% of them seen just once. The sample in question was peripheral blood, obtained on day 0 of AZD1222 vaccination. These receptors were taken from an adult in good health.

The rearrangement uses TRBV6-5 and TRBJ1-4; D may be TRBD1 (6 bases). From germline, CDR1 is MNHEY and CDR2 SVGAGI. V was cut by 0 bases and J by 7 bases, with 12 bases left in between. The CDR3 is 15 amino acids. DNA of the CDR3: TGTGCCAGCAGTTACTCGCGGGGGCGCATTGAAAAACTGTTTTTT. Encoded protein: CASSYSRGRIEKLFF.

The genes are TRBV7-3 and TRBJ2-3; 7 positions match TRBD2. The CDR3 has 14 residues. Unmatched junction bases numbered 3, after V lost 2 bases and J lost 4 bases. Germline V gene data show CDR1 as SGHTA and CDR2 as FQGTGA. In DNA, the CDR3 is TGTGCCAGCAGCTTATCTAGCGGCGCAGATACGCAGTATTTT. Translating it yields CASSLSSGADTQYF.

The gene calls are TRBV19 and TRBJ2-7; the D is unclear. The CDR3 spans 13 residues. The germline CDR1 and CDR2 sequences are LNHDA and SQIVND (reference sequence). Trimming cost V 5 bases and J 4 bases, with 12 bases left between them. Written as DNA, the CDR3 is TGTGCCAGTAGTTTGCGACCCGATTACGAGCAGTACTTC. Translating gives CASSLRPDYEQYF.

This sequence joins TRBV6-5 and TRBJ2-7; 7 bases fit TRBD1. Germline V gene data show CDR1 as MNHEY and CDR2 as SVGAGI. The CDR3 is 14 amino acids. V shed 4 bases, J shed 3 bases, and the junction held 6 bases outside the gene matches. CDR3 sequence (DNA): TGTGCCAGCAGTTTCCGGGACAGACTCTACGAGCAGTACTTC. Translated, it gives CASSFRDRLYEQYF.

The V and J genes are TRBV5-1 and TRBJ2-1; no clear D gene. The germline V gene encodes CDR1 SGHRS and CDR2 YFSETQ. V was shortened by 0 bases and J by 7 bases, with 5 bases between the two germline ends. The CDR3 is made up of 12 amino acids. Written as DNA, the CDR3 is TGCGCCAGCAGCTTGGCTGGGAATGAGCAGTTCTTC. This encodes CASSLAGNEQFF.

The chain recombines TRBV7-8 with TRBJ1-2; 7 nucleotides match TRBD1. J gave up 1 base and V 2 bases, and 7 bases lay outside the gene matches. The CDR3 is 16 residues long. Germline CDR1 and CDR2: SGHVS and FQNEAQ. The CDR3 is CASSLRWTGLNYGYTF. The CDR3 bases are TGTGCCAGCAGCTTACGTTGGACAGGCCTTAACTATGGCTACACCTTC. The full variable domain, rest sourced from reference TRBV7-8 and TRBJ1-2, is GAGVSQSPRYKVAKRGQDVALRCDPISGHVSLFWYQQALGQGPEFLTYFQNEAQLDKSGLPSDRFFAERPEGSVSTLKIQRTQQEDSAVYLCASSLRWTGLNYGYTFGSGTRLTVV.

The chain joins TRBV9 to TRBJ2-1, with TRBD2 identical over 11 bases. This CDR3 has 16 amino acids. Germline values: CDR1 SGDLS, CDR2 YYNGEE. V dropped 4 bases and J dropped 9; count of bases not matched to a gene: 12. This chain's CDR3 is CASSPSLAGGESEQFF. As DNA, the CDR3 is TGTGCCAGCAGCCCCAGCCTAGCGGGGGGTGAGTCTGAGCAGTTCTTC. Together with reference TRBV9 and TRBJ2-1, the CDR3 gives the full variable domain: DSGVTQTPKHLITATGQRVTLRCSPRSGDLSVYWYQQSLDQGLQFLIQYYNGEERAKGNILERFSAQQFPDLHSELNLSSLELGDSALYFCASSPSLAGGESEQFFGPGTRLTVL.

The chain recombines TRBV28 with TRBJ1-5; D not resolved. Germline-derived CDR1 and CDR2 are MDHEN and SYDVKM. Trimming took off 7 bases at V and 3 bases at J, with 7 bases between the two ends. The CDR3 is made up of 12 amino acids. The CDR3 sequence: CASMRDNQPQHF. CDR3 coding DNA: TGTGCCAGCATGAGGGACAATCAGCCCCAGCATTTT. Variable domain in full (rest from reference TRBV28 and TRBJ1-5): DVKVTQSSRYLVKRTGEKVFLECVQDMDHENMFWYRQDPGLGLRLIYFSYDVKMKEKGDIPEGYSVSREKKERFSLILESASTNQTSMYLCASMRDNQPQHFGDGTRLSIL.

The chain links TRBV7-8 to TRBJ1-2, with 7 bases fitting TRBD1. This CDR3 has 13 amino acids. Germline values: CDR1 SGHVS, CDR2 FQNEAQ. Trimming cost V 6 bases and J 2 bases; bases outside gene matches: 3. CDR3: CASREGQNYGYTF. CDR3 bases: TGTGCCAGCAGGGAGGGACAGAACTATGGCTACACCTTC.

The V gene is TRBV28, the J gene TRBJ2-2; TRBD2 aligns across 13 bases. Trimming cost V 5 bases and J 3 bases; bases outside gene matches: 18. The CDR3 consists of 21 residues. Germline V gives CDR1 MDHEN, CDR2 SYDVKM. For the CDR3, the DNA is TGTGCCAGCAGTCTCACGGGACAGGCATCGACTAGCGGGAGGTACACCGGGGAGCTGTTTTTT. It codes for CASSLTGQASTSGRYTGELFF.

The chain carries TRBV11-2 and TRBJ1-2; 9 bases match TRBD1. Germline lookup yields CDR1 SGHAT and CDR2 FQNNGV. This CDR3 is built from 15 residues. V dropped 4 bases and J dropped 0; count of bases not matched to a gene: 3. In DNA, the CDR3 is TGTGCCAGCAGCTCTTACAGGGGGCCTAACTATGGCTACACCTTC. It translates to CASSSYRGPNYGYTF.

The J gene is TRBJ1-1, the V gene TRBV10-3; 11 nucleotides match TRBD1. J was trimmed by 1 base and V by 3 bases; bases with no gene match: 7. CDR1 is ENHRY, CDR2 SYGVKD, per germline. The CDR3 length is 17 residues. The CDR3 loop is CAISDITGTGGNTEAFF. The CDR3 region has the DNA TGTGCCATCAGTGATATAACCGGGACAGGGGGGAACACTGAAGCTTTCTTT.

This chain connects TRBV5-1 to TRBJ2-7; TRBD2 is a possible D gene (5 bases). This CDR3 is built from 15 residues. Germline V gene sequence: CDR1 SGHRS, CDR2 YFSETQ. V was clipped by 4 bases and J by 3 bases, with 17 bases between them. The CDR3 loop is CASSPVGREGYEQYF. The DNA for the CDR3 is TGCGCCAGCAGCCCGGTAGGGAGAGAAGGCTACGAGCAGTACTTC. Full variable domain (outside the CDR3, taken from reference TRBV5-1 and TRBJ2-7): KAGVTQTPRYLIKTRGQQVTLSCSPISGHRSVSWYQQTPGQGLQFLFEYFSETQRNKGNFPGRFSGRQFSNSRSEMNVSTLELGDSALYLCASSPVGREGYEQYFGPGTRLTVT.

This clone was detected only once. The chain carries TRBV9 and TRBJ1-2, with D tentatively TRBD1 (5 bases). Germline V gene data show CDR1 as SGDLS and CDR2 as YYNGEE. V was shortened by 3 bases and J by 5 bases, with 14 bases between the two germline ends. This CDR3 has 14 residues. Here the CDR3 reads CASSASGTAYGYTF. The DNA for the CDR3 is TGTGCCAGCAGCGCCTCCGGGACGGCATATGGCTACACCTTC.

This chain joins TRBV11-1 and TRBJ1-1, with a weak D call TRBD1 (5 bases). The V gene's germline CDR1 is SGHAT and CDR2 FQDESV (reference sequence). Trimming shortened V by 0 bases and J by 4 bases, and 9 bases separated the two germline ends. The CDR3 is made up of 14 amino acids. The CDR3 region has the DNA TGTGCCAGCAGCTTAGCGCGGGGGGGCACTGAAGCTTTCTTT. Its protein is CASSLARGGTEAFF. Drawing the rest from reference TRBV11-1 and TRBJ1-1, the complete variable domain is EAEVAQSPRYKITEKSQAVAFWCDPISGHATLYWYRQILGQGPELLVQFQDESVVDDSQLPKDRFSAERLKGVDSTLKIQPAELGDSAMYLCASSLARGGTEAFFGQGTRLTVV.

The chain employs TRBV28 and TRBJ1-1; no definite D call. The V gene lost 8 bases and the J gene lost 0 bases, with 7 bases spanning the gap. CDR1 is MDHEN, CDR2 SYDVKM, per germline. This CDR3 comprises 12 residues. In DNA, the CDR3 is TGTGCCAGCGCGGAGGTGAACACTGAAGCTTTCTTT. Its translation: CASAEVNTEAFF.

This clone was picked up one time. The chain is built from TRBV28 and TRBJ1-2; D is unclear. Deletions cut 4 bases from V and 0 bases from J, with 12 bases between. Germline-derived CDR1 and CDR2 are MDHEN and SYDVKM. This CDR3 has 15 amino acids. Here the CDR3 reads CASSSGPPTNYGYTF. CDR3 DNA: TGTGCCAGCAGTTCAGGACCGCCGACTAACTATGGCTACACCTTC.

The V and J genes are TRBV6-5 and TRBJ1-2; no firm D call. Deletions cut 6 bases from V and 3 bases from J, with 14 bases between. Germline assignment: CDR1 MNHEY and CDR2 SVGAGI. The length of the CDR3 is 14 residues. CDR3 coding DNA: TGTGCCAGCAGGCTCGGACGGTTGGACTATGGCTACACCTTC. Residues: CASRLGRLDYGYTF.

This rearrangement joins TRBV28 to TRBJ1-4; D gene uncertain. This CDR3 spans 15 amino acids. In germline, CDR1 is MDHEN, CDR2 SYDVKM. V was pared by 2 bases and J by 2 bases, with 9 bases between. CDR3 DNA sequence: TGTGCCAGCAGTTTACACCAGGTCACTAATGAAAAACTGTTTTTT. It specifies CASSLHQVTNEKLFF.

The rearrangement uses TRBV7-2 and TRBJ1-6, with D unresolved. Germline-derived CDR1 and CDR2 are SGHTA and FQGNSA. The CDR3 sequence is 14 residues long. Trimming took off 1 base at V and 10 bases at J, with 11 bases between the two ends. The CDR3 bases are TGTGCCAGCAGCTTAGACAACACGAGGTCACCCCTCCACTTT. Translating it yields CASSLDNTRSPLHF.

The chain uses TRBV28 and TRBJ2-5; TRBD2 is a possible D gene (6 bases). This CDR3 comprises 15 residues. V lost 5 bases to trimming and J lost 3 bases, with 16 bases between them. In germline, CDR1 is MDHEN, CDR2 SYDVKM. CDR3 coding DNA: TGTGCCAGCAGTGCCCGGTACCGGAGGGAAGAGACCCAGTACTTC. This translates into CASSARYRREETQYF.

This chain joins TRBV5-1 and TRBJ2-5, with 14 bases identical to TRBD2. The germline gives CDR1 SGHRS, CDR2 YFSETQ. This CDR3 contains 16 residues. Trimming at V came to 4 bases and at J to 5 bases, leaving 7 bases not matched to a gene. The CDR3 protein is CASSLPGLAGAETQYF. The CDR3 bases are TGCGCCAGCAGCCTCCCGGGACTAGCGGGAGCTGAGACCCAGTACTTC.